The rows below give T cell receptor beta chains drawn from one sample of a study of shared clonotypes between healthy human individuals. TCRdb's copy holds only in-frame clones and misses some; the assay was immunoSEQ multiplex PCR. Of approximately 500,000 clones in the sample, more than 75% are singletons; the top ten hold more than 10%. The sample taken for sequencing was PBMCs. The receptors were sampled from a woman in her thirties or forties in good health. Some clones in this sample may be carry-over from other donors' samples. Both conserved end residues are part of each CDR3. A D gene is named only where the DNA matches it firmly. The size entry is marked missing in some rows and otherwise reads once, few, many or a size class.

J: TRBJ2-7; V: TRBV2; D: TRBD1; size: .; CDR3: CASSNRGSSYEQYF; DNA: TGTGCCAGCAGTAACAGGGGAAGCTCCTACGAGCAGTACTTC
J: TRBJ1-4; V: TRBV19; D: TRBD1; size: .; CDR3: CASNPRTGTNEKLFF; DNA: TGTGCCAGTAACCCCCGGACAGGGACGAATGAAAAACTGTTTTTT
J: TRBJ2-3; V: TRBV4-1; D: .; size: .; CDR3: CASSSGFPSTDTQYF; DNA: TGCGCCAGCAGCTCGGGATTCCCTAGCACAGATACGCAGTATTTT
J: TRBJ1-2; V: TRBV28; D: TRBD1; size: .; CDR3: CASSPPAGAGGLYGYTF; DNA: TGTGCCAGCAGTCCACCGGCTGGGGCAGGGGGCCTCTATGGCTACACCTTC
J: TRBJ2-1; V: TRBV6-1; D: TRBD2; size: few; CDR3: CASSEVAGGSNEQFF; DNA: TGTGCCAGCAGTGAAGTCGCGGGAGGAAGCAATGAGCAGTTCTTC
J: TRBJ2-2; V: TRBV7-9; D: TRBD2; size: once; CDR3: CASSLRGGRNTGELFF; DNA: TGTGCCAGCAGCTTAAGGGGCGGGAGGAACACCGGGGAGCTGTTTTTT
J: TRBJ2-5; V: TRBV9; D: TRBD1; size: .; CDR3: CASSVYFGTGTQETQYF; DNA: TGTGCCAGCAGCGTCTACTTTGGGACAGGAACTCAAGAGACCCAGTACTTC
J: TRBJ1-5; V: TRBV19; D: .; size: .; CDR3: CASSIGPGAGGNQPQHF; DNA: TGTGCCAGTAGTATCGGTCCGGGGGCAGGTGGCAATCAGCCCCAGCATTTT
J: TRBJ2-1; V: TRBV28; D: .; size: .; CDR3: CASGSSYNEQFF; DNA: TGTGCCAGCGGGAGCTCCTACAATGAGCAGTTCTTC
J: TRBJ2-2; V: TRBV7-2; D: .; size: .; CDR3: CASSLERHTGELFF; DNA: TGTGCCAGCAGCTTAGAGCGGCACACCGGGGAGCTGTTTTTT
J: TRBJ1-4; V: TRBV30; D: TRBD1; size: once; CDR3: CAWSARQGANEKLFF; DNA: TGTGCCTGGAGTGCCCGACAGGGGGCTAATGAAAAACTGTTTTTT
J: TRBJ1-4; V: TRBV11-2; D: TRBD1; size: once; CDR3: CASSLRAQGAGTNEKLFF; DNA: TGTGCCAGCAGCTTAAGGGCCCAGGGGGCGGGGACTAATGAAAAACTGTTTTTT
J: TRBJ2-1; V: TRBV11-2; D: .; size: .; CDR3: CASSLAPPSGGTQFF; DNA: TGTGCCAGCAGCTTAGCCCCCCCATCTGGTGGGACTCAGTTCTTC
J: TRBJ2-5; V: TRBV10-3; D: .; size: .; CDR3: CAISESTGQETQYF; DNA: TGTGCCATCAGTGAGTCAACAGGGCAAGAGACCCAGTACTTC
J: TRBJ2-5; V: TRBV7-9; D: .; size: .; CDR3: CASSPEGETQYF; DNA: TGTGCCAGCAGCCCGGAGGGAGAGACCCAGTACTTC
J: TRBJ2-7; V: TRBV2; D: .; size: .; CDR3: CASSPTSYEQYF; DNA: TGTGCCAGCAGCCCTACCTCCTACGAGCAGTACTTC
J: TRBJ1-1; V: TRBV6-1; D: .; size: .; CDR3: CASTKLNSNTEAFF; DNA: TGTGCCAGCACAAAGTTAAACTCCAACACTGAAGCTTTCTTT
J: TRBJ2-1; V: TRBV29-1; D: .; size: .; CDR3: CSVAVLGDEQFF; DNA: TGCAGCGTAGCCGTCTTGGGCGATGAGCAGTTCTTC
J: TRBJ2-5; V: TRBV29-1; D: .; size: .; CDR3: CSVRHHQETQYF; DNA: TGCAGCGTTCGACACCACCAAGAGACCCAGTACTTC
J: TRBJ1-5; V: TRBV5-6; D: .; size: once; CDR3: CASSLARNRNQPQHF; DNA: TGTGCCAGCAGCTTGGCGAGGAATCGCAATCAGCCCCAGCATTTT
J: TRBJ2-7; V: TRBV10-3; D: .; size: .; CDR3: CAISESGLTYEQYF; DNA: TGTGCCATCAGTGAATCGGGACTCACCTACGAGCAGTACTTC
J: TRBJ1-4; V: TRBV6-6; D: TRBD1; size: once; CDR3: CASSYSRDRGREKLFF; DNA: TGTGCCAGCAGTTACTCGAGGGACAGGGGGCGGGAAAAACTGTTTTTT